The rows below give T cell receptor beta chains drawn from one sample of a study of low-dose radiotherapy and immunotherapy resistance in tumors. One entry per CDR3 protein results from TCRdb running MiXCR on the reads. The data hold roughly 90,000 distinct CDR3 sequences, with about 20% observed a single time. The sequenced sample was PBMCs, obtained after low-dose radiotherapy plus immunotherapy. The source of these receptors is a female donor with ovarian cancer. The CDR3 runs from the conserved cysteine through the conserved F or W. The D gene is left open where the match is weak. A row's size may be missing; if present it is once, few, many or a size class.

TRBJ2-1	TRBV20-1	many	.	CSATRAEQFF	TGCAGTGCTACGCGGGCGGAGCAGTTCTTC
TRBJ2-3	TRBV4-2	many	TRBD2	CASSQVGEGSGDTQYF	TGTGCCAGCAGCCAAGTTGGGGAGGGGTCAGGGGATACGCAGTATTTT
TRBJ2-6	TRBV27	many	.	CASSFWGRGGSGANVLTF	TGTGCCAGCAGTTTTTGGGGCAGGGGAGGCTCTGGGGCCAACGTCCTGACTTTC
TRBJ2-5	TRBV7-3	few	.	CASSLWGRETQYF	TGTGCCAGCAGCTTATGGGGGCGAGAGACCCAGTACTTC
TRBJ2-3	TRBV13	many	.	CASSRTASSTDTQYF	TGTGCCAGCAGCAGGACGGCGTCTAGCACAGATACGCAGTATTTT
TRBJ1-1	TRBV6-2/TRBV6-3	many	.	CASSYSSPGPGTRGTEAFF	TGTGCCAGCAGTTACTCGAGTCCGGGCCCTGGTACGAGAGGCACTGAAGCTTTCTTT
TRBJ2-1	TRBV2	many	.	CANHGGGGYNEQFF	TGTGCCAACCATGGGGGTGGCGGATACAATGAGCAGTTCTTC
TRBJ2-1	TRBV2	many	TRBD1	CASSRDRGGEQFF	TGTGCCAGCAGCCGGGACAGGGGCGGCGAGCAGTTCTTC
TRBJ2-2	TRBV10-3	many	.	CAISSDSPGNTGELFF	TGTGCCATCAGTAGTGACAGTCCGGGGAACACCGGGGAGCTGTTTTTT
TRBJ1-2	TRBV10-3	.	TRBD1	CAISESGQGIGGYTF	TGTGCCATCAGTGAGTCGGGACAGGGTATCGGTGGCTACACCTTC
TRBJ2-7	TRBV7-2	.	.	CASSLWAGTYEQYF	TGTGCCAGCAGCCTCTGGGCTGGGACCTACGAGCAGTACTTC
TRBJ2-6	TRBV6-2/TRBV6-3	many	.	CASSYSGRLSGANVLTF	TGTGCCAGCAGTTACTCAGGCCGCCTCTCTGGGGCCAACGTCCTGACTTTC
TRBJ1-1	TRBV4-3	.	TRBD1	CPSREGAGDGEAFF	TGCCCCAGCCGGGAGGGGGCCGGAGACGGCGAGGCTTTCTTT
TRBJ2-5	TRBV20-1	many	.	CSVILQETQYF	TGCAGTGTAATCCTCCAAGAGACCCAGTACTTC
TRBJ2-7	TRBV6-6	many	.	CASSPDRFNYEQYF	TGTGCCAGCAGCCCCGACAGGTTTAACTACGAGCAGTACTTC
TRBJ2-3	TRBV29-1	many	.	CSVEGGTQGGPDTQYF	TGCAGCGTTGAAGGGGGGACACAGGGCGGACCAGATACGCAGTATTTT
TRBJ1-1	TRBV29-1	many	.	CSAAAGSEAFF	TGCAGCGCCGCCGCAGGCTCTGAAGCTTTCTTT
TRBJ2-7	TRBV9	many	.	CASSVGSERSEQYF	TGTGCCAGCAGCGTAGGATCGGAACGGTCCGAGCAGTACTTC
TRBJ1-1	TRBV4-1	many	.	CASTRAYWGSGSNTEAFF	TGCGCCAGCACCAGGGCCTACTGGGGTTCGGGGTCGAACACTGAAGCTTTCTTT
TRBJ2-1	TRBV7-6	many	.	CASSLVSDSYNEQFF	TGTGCCAGCAGCTTAGTGAGCGACTCCTACAATGAGCAGTTCTTC
TRBJ1-1	TRBV18	many	.	CASSLTDAVNTEAFF	TGTGCCAGCTCACTAACGGATGCCGTGAACACTGAAGCTTTCTTT
TRBJ1-5	TRBV6-2/TRBV6-3	many	.	CASSYSTPQGQPQHF	TGTGCCAGCAGTTACTCGACCCCACAGGGTCAGCCCCAGCATTTT
TRBJ1-3	TRBV24-1	many	TRBD1	CATSDDRQGSGNTIYF	TGTGCCACCAGTGACGACCGACAGGGCTCTGGAAACACCATATATTTT
TRBJ1-5	TRBV7-2	many	.	CASSPSDIGGDSQHF	TGTGCCAGCAGCCCCAGTGACATCGGGGGCGATTCCCAGCATTTT
TRBJ1-6	TRBV18	many	TRBD1	CASSTNRGLDSPLHF	TGTGCCAGCTCAACAAACAGGGGGCTAGATTCACCCCTCCACTTT
TRBJ2-1	TRBV7-3	.	TRBD2	CASSSGLAGGPAYNEQFF	TGTGCCAGCAGCTCCGGACTAGCGGGAGGGCCAGCCTACAATGAGCAGTTCTTC
TRBJ2-7	TRBV7-2	many	.	CASSFYVGTTTTYEQYF	TGTGCCAGCAGCTTCTATGTCGGGACAACGACGACCTACGAGCAGTACTTC
TRBJ2-2	TRBV30	many	.	CARTAMNTGELFF	TGTGCCCGGACAGCGATGAACACCGGGGAGCTGTTTTTT
TRBJ2-2	TRBV5-1	many	.	CASSLAVTNTGELFF	TGCGCCAGCAGCTTGGCGGTGACAAACACCGGGGAGCTGTTTTTT
TRBJ2-6	TRBV18	many	TRBD1	CASSPTTGSRGANVLTF	TGTGCCAGCTCACCCACGACAGGGTCTCGGGGGGCCAACGTCCTGACTTTC
TRBJ1-2	TRBV12-3/TRBV12-4	.	.	CASRTGSYGYTF	TGTGCCAGCAGGACAGGCTCATATGGCTACACCTTC
TRBJ2-7	TRBV5-1	large	.	CASSLPEVQAEQYF	TGCGCCAGCAGCTTGCCTGAAGTACAAGCCGAGCAGTACTTC
TRBJ2-7	TRBV13	.	.	CASSSRRSYEQYF	TGTGCCAGCAGCTCCCGCCGTTCGTACGAGCAGTACTTC
TRBJ2-7	TRBV23-1	many	.	CASSGRDPIFVEQYF	TGCGCCAGCAGTGGCCGGGACCCCATATTTGTCGAGCAGTACTTC
TRBJ1-2	TRBV27	many	.	CASSSLTGTALGFNYGYTF	TGTGCCAGCAGTTCACTCACCGGGACGGCGCTCGGTTTTAACTATGGCTACACCTTC
TRBJ1-5	TRBV10-3	many	.	CAISDLQPIQPQHF	TGTGCCATCAGTGACCTTCAGCCAATTCAGCCCCAGCATTTT
TRBJ2-7	TRBV10-3	many	TRBD2	CAISEREGLDEQYF	TGTGCCATCAGTGAGCGGGAGGGCCTCGACGAGCAGTACTTC
TRBJ2-7	TRBV6-2/TRBV6-3	many	.	CASSPLRGTMREQYF	TGTGCCAGCAGTCCTTTGAGAGGGACAATGAGGGAGCAGTACTTC
TRBJ2-5	TRBV2	many	TRBD1	CASSENRGQETQYF	TGTGCCAGCAGTGAGAACAGGGGACAAGAGACCCAGTACTTC
TRBJ1-1	TRBV28	many	.	CASSSPPGSEAFF	TGTGCCAGCAGTTCCCCACCAGGTTCTGAAGCTTTCTTT
TRBJ1-1	TRBV2	.	.	CASSASNTEAFF	TGTGCCAGCAGTGCATCTAACACTGAAGCTTTCTTT
TRBJ1-5	TRBV23-1	many	TRBD1	CASSQPGQGADSNQPQHF	TGCGCCAGCAGTCAACCGGGACAGGGGGCAGATAGCAATCAGCCCCAGCATTTT
TRBJ2-7	TRBV5-6	many	.	CASSIVGRGLGEQYF	TGTGCCAGCAGCATAGTGGGCCGGGGCCTGGGGGAGCAGTACTTC
TRBJ2-7	TRBV29-1	many	.	CSARRSSYEQYF	TGCAGCGCCCGACGGTCCTCCTACGAGCAGTACTTC
TRBJ2-4	TRBV15	.	TRBD2	CATSTRGGGKNIQYF	TGTGCCACCAGCACCCGGGGGGGGGGCAAAAACATTCAGTACTTC